This record concerns one T cell receptor beta chain sequence. This sample is drawn from a study of cytomegalovirus exposure and HLA in healthy donors. A multiplex PCR was run with 60 Vbeta primers and 13 Jbeta primers. Method: immunoSEQ multiplex PCR; TCRdb's copy keeps in-frame clones and lacks some. The sample yields about 140,000 clones, 77% seen once. The specimen sequenced was PBMCs. The sequence was collected from a man aged 30 to 45 in good health and CMV-seronegative.

CDR3: CASSPTQGLNTEAFF. The CDR3 DNA reads TGCGCCAGCAGCCCGACGCAGGGCCTGAACACTGAAGCTTTCTTT. The chain couples TRBV4-1 to TRBJ1-1; D possibly corresponds to TRBD1 (5 bases). The CDR3 totals 15 residues. The germline gives CDR1 MGHRA, CDR2 YSYEKL. Between the trimmed V and J ends, which lost 4 bases and 0 bases, there was a span of 12 bases.